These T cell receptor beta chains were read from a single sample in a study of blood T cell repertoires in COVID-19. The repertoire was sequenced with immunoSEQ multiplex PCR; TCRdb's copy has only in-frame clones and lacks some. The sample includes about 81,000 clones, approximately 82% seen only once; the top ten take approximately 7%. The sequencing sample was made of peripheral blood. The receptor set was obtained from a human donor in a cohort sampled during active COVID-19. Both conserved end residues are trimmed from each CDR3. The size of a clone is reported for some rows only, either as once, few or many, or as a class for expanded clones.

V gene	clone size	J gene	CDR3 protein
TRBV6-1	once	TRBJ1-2	ASSEAQGINYGYT
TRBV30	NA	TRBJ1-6	AWTRSRQGGSPLH
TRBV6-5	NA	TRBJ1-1	ASSLMANTEAF
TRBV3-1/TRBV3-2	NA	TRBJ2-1	ASSQDTSADNEQF
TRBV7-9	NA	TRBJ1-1	ASSRPGTANTEAF
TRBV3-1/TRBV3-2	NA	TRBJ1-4	ASSPATNEKLF
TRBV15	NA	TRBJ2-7	ATSKGGASYEQY
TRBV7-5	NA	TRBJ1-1	ARSCNTHRWSEAF
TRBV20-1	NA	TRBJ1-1	SASYPGQAVPEAF
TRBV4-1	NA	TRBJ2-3	ASSQGLASTDTQY
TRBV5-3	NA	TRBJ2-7	ARSLYWVLLRGQY
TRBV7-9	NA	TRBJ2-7	ASSLLDPGEQY
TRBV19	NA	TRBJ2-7	ASSAAIVRSAQY
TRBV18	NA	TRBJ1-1	ASSRDRNTEAF
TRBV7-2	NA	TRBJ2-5	ASSRGLAAETQY
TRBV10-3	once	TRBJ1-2	AISEGQGFGYT
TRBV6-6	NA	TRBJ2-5	ASSRPQETQY
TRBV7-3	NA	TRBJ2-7	ASSLLSGGGEQY
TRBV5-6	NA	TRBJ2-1	ASNLAGGNNEQF
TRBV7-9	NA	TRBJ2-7	ASSLVISFGGEGNEQY
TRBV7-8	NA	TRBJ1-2	ASSHRQDYGYT
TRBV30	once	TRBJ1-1	AWKAKSRTEAF
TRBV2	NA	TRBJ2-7	ASRASGVTYEQY
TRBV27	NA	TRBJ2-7	ASNRQGSPYEQY
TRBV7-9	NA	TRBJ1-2	ASSLGQGNYGYT
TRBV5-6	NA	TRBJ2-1	ASSWTPGTRSFGEQF
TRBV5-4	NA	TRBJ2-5	ASSPSVSGGSKTQY
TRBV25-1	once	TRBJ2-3	ASSLDKVYSHTQY
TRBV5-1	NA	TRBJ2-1	ASSGWGTSGYNEQF
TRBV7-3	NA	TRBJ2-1	ASSPPGRGPFLGDEQF
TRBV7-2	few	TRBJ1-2	ASSLEVRGAGGYT
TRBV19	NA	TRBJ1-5	ASSLSQGVNQPQH
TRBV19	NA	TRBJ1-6	ASSQFGGESPLH
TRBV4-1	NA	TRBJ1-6	ASSRDRGQGNSPLH
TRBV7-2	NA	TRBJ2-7	ASSLSFPGQGSYEQY
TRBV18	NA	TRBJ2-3	ASSLGTGRTDTQY
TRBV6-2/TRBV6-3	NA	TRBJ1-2	ASSRRTDGYT
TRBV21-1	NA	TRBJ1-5	AGQGEFGNQPQH
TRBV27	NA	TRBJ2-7	ASNELGTGSYEQY
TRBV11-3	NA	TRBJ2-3	ASSLYSSGGTDTQY
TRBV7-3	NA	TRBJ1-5	ASSFGADQPQH
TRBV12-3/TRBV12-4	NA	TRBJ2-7	ASKYRGDEQY
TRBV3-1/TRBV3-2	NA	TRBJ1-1	ASRSTGGTEAF
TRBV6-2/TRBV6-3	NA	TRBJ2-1	ASSYSLTGGFYNEQF
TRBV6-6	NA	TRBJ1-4	ASSITEATNEKLF
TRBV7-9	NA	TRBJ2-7	ASSPRGTGVTEQY
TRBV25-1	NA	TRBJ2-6	ASSPPGANVLT
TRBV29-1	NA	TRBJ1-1	SVAGQGGSYTEAF
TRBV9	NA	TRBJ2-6	ASSARQGSPPGANVLT
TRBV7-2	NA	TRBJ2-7	ASSLVGTSGGRNEQY
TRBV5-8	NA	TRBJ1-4	ASSPGQGRKLF
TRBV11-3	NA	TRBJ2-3	ASSLGAGDVGDTQY
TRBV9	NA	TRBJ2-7	ASSDSPTSGAVLYEQY